These 32 T cell receptor beta chains were sequenced from one sample in a study of Ad26.COV2.S vaccination and SARS-CoV-2 variants. Described treatment: some 20 received Ad26.COV2.S at low or high dose, single or two shots; several received placebo; per-sample allocation not given. Repertoires come from day 63 after the first vaccine or placebo injection. This table comes from immunoSEQ multiplex PCR, and its TCRdb copy is limited to in-frame clones, with some not included. The sample carries about 370,000 clones, around nine tenths recorded once. Sequences were derived from peripheral blood, sampled in a trial of Ad26.COV2.S vaccine versus placebo. The source is a person aged 18-60 years who received the Ad26.COV2.S COVID-19 vaccine or a placebo.

This sequence joins TRBV6-4 and TRBJ2-1, with a possible D match to TRBD2 (6 bases). This CDR3 has 13 residues. Germline V gene sequence: CDR1 MRHNA, CDR2 SNTAGT. CDR3 in amino acids: CAQRKAGRNEQFF. The CDR3 region has the DNA TGTGCTCAGCGGAAGGCAGGGAGGAATGAGCAGTTCTTC.

The chain combines TRBV9 with TRBJ1-1; a weak D match, TRBD1 (5 bases). Trimming shortened V by 0 bases and J by 1 base, and 16 bases separated the two germline ends. Germline V CDR1 and CDR2: SGDLS, YYNGEE. The CDR3 sequence is 17 residues long. The CDR3 region has the DNA TGTGCCAGCAGCGTAGCTCTCAGGGAAGTTGAGAACACTGAAGCTTTCTTT. Residues: CASSVALREVENTEAFF.

The chain links TRBV6-6 to TRBJ1-2, with D unclear. V dropped 6 bases and J dropped 8 bases, with 16 bases sitting between them. Germline CDR1 is MNHNY and CDR2 is SVGAGI (reference sequence). The CDR3 is made up of 13 amino acids. The CDR3 reads CASSLGPVTGYTF. As DNA, the CDR3 is TGTGCCAGCAGCCTCGGGCCTGTTACGGGCTACACCTTC.

This rearrangement joins TRBV5-4 to TRBJ2-1; a possible D gene is TRBD2 (6 bases). CDR1 SGHNT and CDR2 YYREEE come from the germline V gene (reference sequence). The CDR3 runs to 15 residues. V was pared by 3 bases and J by 0 bases, with 10 bases between. CDR3 loop: CASSSWGDSYNEQFF. The CDR3, as DNA: TGTGCCAGCAGCTCTTGGGGGGACTCCTACAATGAGCAGTTCTTC.

The rearrangement joins TRBV5-1 to TRBJ2-7; perhaps D is TRBD1 or TRBD2 (5 bases each). The CDR3 covers 14 residues. The V end was cut by 6 bases, the J end by 2 bases, with 15 bases between. The germline V gene has CDR1 SGHRS and CDR2 YFSETQ. The CDR3 is CASNLGTSPYEQYF. The CDR3 coding sequence is TGCGCCAGCAACTTAGGGACGAGCCCCTACGAGCAGTACTTC.

The chain links TRBV2 to TRBJ1-1; the D gene is possibly TRBD1 (5 bases). Trimming left V 6 bases short and J 5 bases short, with 19 bases between. There are 15 residues in the CDR3. CDR1 and CDR2 (germline): SNHLY, FYNNEI. CDR3 sequence (DNA): TGTGCCAGCAGCCTAGAGGGGAATACGGGTACTGAAGCTTTCTTT. It encodes CASSLEGNTGTEAFF.

This clone showed up just once. CDR3 DNA: TGCAGTGCTAGTCGCGGCGCTATAAGGAACACTGAAGCTTTCTTT. Protein product: CSASRGAIRNTEAFF. J is TRBJ1-1 and V is TRBV20-1; D not certain. Germline-derived CDR1 and CDR2 are DFQATT and SNEGSKA (reference sequence). V was trimmed by 3 bases and J by 1 base, leaving 15 bases between them. This CDR3 is built from 15 residues.

This sequence joins TRBV6-5 and TRBJ2-7; 9 nucleotides agree with TRBD1. Losses at the gene ends were 10 bases for V and 1 base for J; bases not matched to a gene: 8. CDR3 length equals 14 residues. Per germline, CDR1 MNHEY and CDR2 SVGAGI. The CDR3 loop is CATGMTGGSYEQYF. As DNA, the CDR3 is TGTGCCACCGGGATGACAGGGGGGTCCTACGAGCAGTACTTC.

The chain employs TRBV4-1 and TRBJ1-1; no clear D. This CDR3 contains 16 residues. The V and J ends lost 0 bases and 5 bases respectively, with 16 bases between them. Looked up from germline, CDR1 is MGHRA and CDR2 is YSYEKL. This CDR3 reads CASSQELVDRGTEAFF. CDR3 in DNA: TGCGCCAGCAGCCAAGAGCTAGTTGACCGCGGTACTGAAGCTTTCTTT.

The chain joins TRBV3-1 (or the pseudogene TRBV3-2) to TRBJ1-2; 12 positions agree with TRBD1. V shed 1 base and J 7 bases; nucleotides not matched to a gene: 7. Germline V lookup: CDR1 LGHDT, CDR2 YNNKEL (reference sequence). This CDR3 has 16 residues. Written as DNA, the CDR3 is TGTGCCAGCAGCCAAGTCACCGGGACAGGGGGCTCTGGCTACACCTTC. Its protein product is CASSQVTGTGGSGYTF.

The genes are TRBV6-5 and TRBJ2-1, with 9 bases identical to TRBD1. V trimming: 6 bases; J trimming: 5 bases; junction bases outside the gene matches: 5. CDR1 and CDR2 (germline): MNHEY, SVGAGI. This CDR3 contains 14 residues. In DNA, the CDR3 is TGTGCCAGCAGGTACCGGGACAGGGACAATGAGCAGTTCTTC. Amino acids: CASRYRDRDNEQFF.

The chain employs TRBV28 and TRBJ1-1; unclear D gene. This CDR3 contains 11 residues. Trimming stripped 5 bases from V and 5 bases from J, with 6 bases between. The V gene's germline CDR1 is MDHEN and CDR2 SYDVKM. The DNA of the CDR3 is TGTGCCAGCAGTGAGGGAACTGAAGCTTTCTTT. Residues: CASSEGTEAFF.

This sequence joins TRBV14 and TRBJ1-1; 7 bases are a match to TRBD1. V dropped 3 bases and J dropped 0; count of bases not matched to a gene: 4. The length of the CDR3 is 15 residues. The V gene's germline CDR1 is SGHDN and CDR2 FVKESK. The DNA for the CDR3 is TGTGCCAGCAGCCATTACAGGGGATTGAACACTGAAGCTTTCTTT. Residues: CASSHYRGLNTEAFF.

The genes are TRBV7-2 and TRBJ1-3; D might be TRBD1 (5 bases). This CDR3 is built from 15 residues. V lost 5 bases and J 4 bases, leaving 15 bases between the germline ends. Per the germline V gene, CDR1 is SGHTA and CDR2 is FQGNSA. The CDR3 DNA is TGTGCCAGCAGCCAGACCCAAGACAGAGGAAACACCATATATTTT. Amino acids: CASSQTQDRGNTIYF.

The chain carries TRBV28 and TRBJ2-7; D gene ambiguous. This CDR3 spans 14 amino acids. CDR1 and CDR2 (germline): MDHEN, SYDVKM. Trimming cost V 6 bases and J 4 bases, with 16 bases left between them. CDR3 region: CASRLRQELYEQYF. The CDR3 DNA is TGTGCCAGCAGACTCAGGCAAGAACTGTACGAGCAGTACTTC.

The chain joins TRBV29-1 to TRBJ1-1, with 7 bases that match TRBD1. Trimming took 4 bases from V and 3 from J; bases not matched to a gene: 5. Looked up from germline, CDR1 is SQVTM and CDR2 is ANQGSEA. This CDR3 region has 13 residues. The DNA of the CDR3 is TGCAGCGTTGGGGACAGCGGTTACACTGAAGCTTTCTTT. Its translation: CSVGDSGYTEAFF.

The CDR3 here is CASSQDFGGGDLAIAQDTQYF. The CDR3 region has the DNA TGCGCCAGCAGCCAAGATTTCGGTGGAGGGGATCTAGCAATCGCGCAGGATACGCAGTATTTT. The J gene is TRBJ2-3, the V gene TRBV4-1; the D gene is possibly TRBD2 (6 bases). The CDR3 is 21 amino acids. V shed 0 bases and J shed 6 bases, with 31 bases lying between them. Germline V CDR1 and CDR2: MGHRA, YSYEKL.

CDR3 in DNA: TGTGCCAGCAGCGACGGCGGTTCCGGGGAGCTGTTTTTT. Residues: CASSDGGSGELFF. The chain has TRBV5-6 and TRBJ2-2; no reliable D call. V lost 4 bases, J lost 6 bases, and 10 bases lay in between. CDR1 SGHDT and CDR2 YYEEEE come from the germline V gene. The CDR3 spans 13 residues.

This clone occurred once. The chain joins TRBV3-1 (or the pseudogene TRBV3-2) to TRBJ1-5; D unresolved. This CDR3 has 13 amino acids. The germline gives CDR1 LGHDT, CDR2 YNNKEL (reference sequence). Deletions cut 0 bases from V and 6 bases from J, with 6 bases between. The DNA for the CDR3 is TGTGCCAGCAGCCAAGAGGGCTTTCAGCCCCAGCATTTT. Encoded protein: CASSQEGFQPQHF.

The chain couples TRBV6-1 to TRBJ2-7, with 7 bases aligning to TRBD1. With V trimmed by 3 bases and J by 4 bases, 6 bases remained unmatched. There are 14 residues in the CDR3. Germline CDR1 MNHNS, CDR2 SASEGT. Written as DNA, the CDR3 is TGTGCCAGCAGTGAGACCGGGACAGCATACGAGCAGTACTTC. This codes for CASSETGTAYEQYF.

The CDR3 reads CASSSWPGDTGELFF. The CDR3 coding sequence is TGTGCCAGCAGCTCGTGGCCTGGGGACACCGGGGAGCTGTTTTTT. The chain recombines TRBV7-6 with TRBJ2-2; D not certain. Germline lookup yields CDR1 SGHVS and CDR2 FNYEAQ. The CDR3 is 15 amino acids. Trimming shortened V by 4 bases and J by 3 bases, and 12 bases separated the two germline ends. The whole variable domain, filled in from reference TRBV7-6 and TRBJ2-2, reads GAGVSQSPRYKVTKRGQDVALRCDPISGHVSLYWYRQALGQGPEFLTYFNYEAQQDKSGLPNDRFSAERPEGSISTLTIQRTEQRDSAMYRCASSSWPGDTGELFFGEGSRLTVL.

The chain joins TRBV27 to TRBJ2-7; 9 bases align to TRBD1. CDR3 length: 14 amino acids. The germline V gene encodes CDR1 MNHEY and CDR2 SMNVEV (reference sequence). V lost 3 bases to trimming and J lost 6 bases; unmatched junction nucleotides: 6. The CDR3 sequence is CASSLEGQGLEQYF. CDR3 in DNA: TGTGCCAGCAGTTTGGAGGGACAGGGACTCGAGCAGTACTTC.

The CDR3 reads CATSRAPSGTGSHEQYF. The CDR3 DNA follows: TGTGCCACCAGCAGAGCCCCCTCCGGGACAGGGTCCCACGAGCAGTACTTC. V is TRBV15 and J is TRBJ2-7, with 9 bases fitting TRBD1. The CDR3 has 17 residues. Germline CDR1 LNHNV, CDR2 YYDKDF (reference sequence). After removal of 1 base from V and 5 bases from J, the junction contained 12 bases not matched to a gene.

V and J are TRBV3-1 (or the pseudogene TRBV3-2) and TRBJ2-5; D remains ambiguous. The CDR3 is made up of 12 amino acids. Germline loops: CDR1 LGHDT, CDR2 YNNKEL (reference sequence). Trimming removed 2 bases from V and 8 bases from J, with 9 bases in between. The CDR3 is CASSQPPLTQYF. The CDR3 bases are TGTGCCAGCAGCCAACCCCCGTTAACCCAGTACTTC.

This clone was picked up one time. The chain links TRBV5-4 to TRBJ2-2; 9 bases match TRBD1. The germline V gene has CDR1 SGHNT and CDR2 YYREEE (reference sequence). The CDR3 consists of 17 residues. V dropped 2 bases and J dropped 5; count of bases not matched to a gene: 10. CDR3 bases: TGTGCCAGCAGCTTTGGGGGGGACAGGGTAGGAACCGGGGAGCTGTTTTTT. It translates to CASSFGGDRVGTGELFF.

The CDR3 DNA sequence: TGTGCCAGCAGCCCAGGACAGTTGAACACTGAAGCTTTCTTT. Amino acid sequence: CASSPGQLNTEAFF. The chain links TRBV3-1 (or the pseudogene TRBV3-2) to TRBJ1-1; a weak D match, TRBD1 (6 bases). The CDR3 extends over 14 amino acids. Germline loops: CDR1 LGHDT, CDR2 YNNKEL (reference sequence). Trimming took 4 bases from V and 0 from J, leaving 9 bases between them.

The genes are TRBV19 and TRBJ2-1, with 7 bases lining up with TRBD1. The CDR3 has 14 residues. Germline V gene sequence: CDR1 LNHDA, CDR2 SQIVND (reference sequence). V lost 6 bases to trimming and J lost 6 bases; unmatched junction nucleotides: 8. The CDR3 loop reads CASRPGPGGNEQFF. The CDR3 DNA reads as TGTGCCAGTAGACCGGGCCCAGGGGGCAATGAGCAGTTCTTC.

This sequence joins TRBV4-1 and TRBJ2-1; 9 bases agree with TRBD2. This CDR3 spans 16 amino acids. Germline V gives CDR1 MGHRA, CDR2 YSYEKL. V lost 5 bases, J lost 4 bases, and 9 bases stayed unmatched. The CDR3 DNA reads TGCGCCAGCAGCGACCTCAGCGGGGGGTCTTACAATGAGCAGTTCTTC. It specifies CASSDLSGGSYNEQFF.

The CDR3 loop is CASSLAVGVGSYEQYF. DNA for the CDR3: TGTGCCAGCAGCTTGGCCGTCGGGGTGGGGTCCTACGAGCAGTACTTC. The chain joins TRBV5-6 to TRBJ2-7; the D gene is possibly TRBD2 (5 bases). The CDR3 has 16 amino acids. The ends were cut back, 0 bases at V and 1 base at J, with 14 bases in the middle. Germline lookup yields CDR1 SGHDT and CDR2 YYEEEE.

This clone has only a few counts. This sequence joins TRBV27 and TRBJ1-6, with D unresolved. The CDR3 consists of 13 residues. V lost 6 bases and J 7 bases, leaving 10 bases between the germline ends. Germline V gene lookup returns CDR1 MNHEY and CDR2 SMNVEV (reference sequence). The CDR3 reads CASRTSGNSPLHF. CDR3 DNA sequence: TGTGCCAGCAGGACCTCTGGCAATTCACCCCTCCACTTT.

V is TRBV5-6 and J is TRBJ2-7; D ambiguous. The V end was cut by 3 bases, the J end by 4 bases, with 8 bases between. Per germline, CDR1 SGHDT and CDR2 YYEEEE. CDR3 length: 12 residues. The CDR3 region is CASSYIGYEQYF. In nucleotides, the CDR3 is TGTGCCAGCAGCTATATAGGGTACGAGCAGTACTTC.

The V call is TRBV6-5, the J call TRBJ1-6; no clear D gene. The germline CDR1 and CDR2 sequences are MNHEY and SVGAGI. Trimming stripped 6 bases from V and 11 bases from J, with 11 bases between. This CDR3 has 12 residues. CDR3 nucleotide sequence: TGTGCCAGCAGCCCCTTAAGACCACCCCTCCACTTT. Translation: CASSPLRPPLHF.